Below are 12 T cell receptor beta chains sequenced from a single sample in a study of beta chain features in type 1 diabetes. The entirety of the isolated RNA underwent reverse transcription, so expressed TCRB transcripts were sequenced. Measured with immunoSEQ multiplex PCR; TCRdb has only the in-frame clones, and not every one. The sample comprises about 660,000 clones, around 15% of which are singletons, and 0.03% to 0.04% rests with the top ten. Study-wide points: The study found moderately but significantly shorter TCRB CDR3s in all four CD4+ subsets of Type 1 diabetes patients.

No antigen is known for these receptors. Input material: naive CD4+ T cells from blood. The receptor source for this set is a man between 18 and 29 years old with type 1 diabetes.

This chain connects TRBV4-1 to TRBJ2-7; D perhaps matches TRBD2 (6 bases). The CDR3 is 16 amino acids. Germline CDR1 is MGHRA and CDR2 is YSYEKL. V gave up 5 bases and J gave up 2 bases, with 19 bases separating them. The CDR3 DNA reads TGCGCCAGCAGCGGAGCTTCCGGGACTTGGCCCTACGAGCAGTACTTC. This sequence encodes CASSGASGTWPYEQYF.

This chain uses TRBV15 with TRBJ2-3; D unresolved. There are 13 residues in the CDR3. Trimming stripped 5 bases from V and 4 bases from J, with 10 bases between. Germline V gene lookup returns CDR1 LNHNV and CDR2 YYDKDF (reference sequence). The CDR3 loop is CATSSGTADTQYF. DNA of the CDR3: TGTGCCACCAGCTCCGGTACTGCAGATACGCAGTATTTT.

The gene calls are TRBV5-1 and TRBJ2-7; the D is unclear. Germline CDR1 is SGHRS and CDR2 is YFSETQ. Between the trimmed V and J ends, which lost 3 bases and 0 bases, there was a span of 7 bases. The length of the CDR3 is 13 residues. CDR3 residues: CASSWRLSYEQYF. The CDR3 DNA reads as TGCGCCAGCAGCTGGCGACTCTCCTACGAGCAGTACTTC.

The chain uses TRBV30 and TRBJ1-6; 7 bases agree with TRBD1. The ends lost 6 bases at V and 10 bases at J; junction bases unmatched: 9. Per germline, CDR1 GTSNPN and CDR2 SVGIG (reference sequence). The CDR3 runs to 13 residues. Here the CDR3 DNA reads TGTGCCTGCCGACAGGGCGTCGGGTCACCCCTCCACTTT. Protein: CACRQGVGSPLHF.

This sequence joins TRBV12-2 and TRBJ1-2. TRBV12-2 represents a pseudogene. The length of the CDR3 is 13 residues. The CDR3 region is CASRLSPALGYTF. The DNA of the CDR3 is TGTGCAAGTCGCTTAAGTCCGGCACTCGGCTACACCTTC.

The chain uses TRBV5-6 and TRBJ1-4; D might be TRBD1 (5 bases). V dropped 4 bases and J dropped 4 bases, with 14 bases sitting between them. This CDR3 has 15 residues. The germline V gene has CDR1 SGHDT and CDR2 YYEEEE. The CDR3 sequence is CASSPTGTGNEKLFF. The CDR3 nucleotides read TGTGCCAGCAGCCCGACCGGGACGGGTAATGAAAAACTGTTTTTT.

This clone was detected a few times. V is TRBV6-5 and J is TRBJ2-5; possible D gene TRBD2, 5 bases. Germline-derived CDR1 and CDR2 are MNHEY and SVGAGI. V was shortened by 8 bases and J by 12 bases, with 10 bases between the two germline ends. This CDR3 spans 9 amino acids. The DNA of the CDR3 is TGTGCCAGCGGCCGGGAAAAGTACTTC. It encodes CASGREKYF.

This clone was detected a few times. The chain uses TRBV29-1 and TRBJ2-3, with D uncertain. Germline loops: CDR1 SQVTM, CDR2 ANQGSEA. This CDR3 contains 11 residues. Trimming removed 4 bases at V and 6 bases at J, with 8 bases between. The CDR3 here is CSVGSADTQYF. DNA of the CDR3: TGCAGCGTTGGGTCTGCCGATACGCAGTATTTT.

This clone was observed a few times. Other nucleotide sequences in the sample specify the same CDR3. The chain is built from TRBV14 and TRBJ1-1, with D unclear. Trimming removed 1 base from V and 8 bases from J, with 8 bases in between. Germline lookup yields CDR1 SGHDN and CDR2 FVKESK. This CDR3 has 12 residues. CDR3 sequence reads: CASSQVSTEAFF. CDR3 in DNA: TGTGCCAGCAGCCAAGTGAGCACCGAAGCTTTCTTT. The complete variable domain, with remaining parts taken from reference TRBV14 and TRBJ1-1, reads EAGVTQFPSHSVIEKGQTVTLRCDPISGHDNLYWYRRVMGKEIKFLLHFVKESKQDESGMPNNRFLAERTGGTYSTLKVQPAELEDSGVYFCASSQVSTEAFFGQGTRLTVV.

The chain links TRBV28 to TRBJ2-3; TRBD1 aligns across 8 bases. The V gene's germline CDR1 is MDHEN and CDR2 SYDVKM. J was trimmed by 3 bases and V by 4 bases; bases with no gene match: 9. The CDR3 has 16 residues. CDR3 bases: TGTGCCAGCAGTTCCTCCGGGACAGGCTTTACAGATACGCAGTATTTT. It yields the protein CASSSSGTGFTDTQYF.

This clone appeared a few times. The chain joins TRBV28 to TRBJ2-7; D might be TRBD1 (5 bases). CDR1 MDHEN and CDR2 SYDVKM come from the germline V gene. This CDR3 spans 15 amino acids. Trimming took off 1 base at V and 1 base at J, with 11 bases between the two ends. The CDR3 loop is CASSLSPGLSYEQYF. CDR3 in DNA: TGTGCCAGCAGTTTATCGCCAGGGCTTTCCTACGAGCAGTACTTC.

A note on this clone: Given a much more abundant clone one base away, this may be a read error. In the same sample, other DNA sequences code for this CDR3. The J gene is TRBJ2-5, the V gene TRBV2; D is uncertain. The germline gives CDR1 SNHLY, CDR2 FYNNEI. Trimming left V 6 bases short and J 2 bases short, with 4 bases between. The CDR3 covers 11 residues. CDR3 in DNA: TGTGCCAGCAGCCCACAAGAGACCCAGTACTTC. The encoded protein is CASSPQETQYF. The complete variable domain, with remaining parts taken from reference TRBV2 and TRBJ2-5, reads EPEVTQTPSHQVTQMGQEVILRCVPISNHLYFYWYRQILGQKVEFLVSFYNNEISEKSEIFDDQFSVERPDGSNFTLKIRSTKLEDSAMYFCASSPQETQYFGPGTRLLVL.